This T cell receptor (beta chain) was recovered during a study of blood T cell repertoires in COVID-19. Turning to the study itself: Samples of COVID-19 (acute and convalescent) were obtained from the United States, Italy and Spain. The analysed material was cDNA or gDNA that came from T cells, B-cell-depleted T cells, or PBMCs.

This clone was observed a handful of times. In the original analysis: Quantification of nucleated cells was approximated via reference gene primer amplification. Sequencing was performed with immunoSEQ multiplex PCR; in TCRdb, only in-frame clones are kept and a portion is missing. V and J calls and clone size are those listed in that table; D and trimming were worked out from the DNA. The sample lists around 120,000 clones, roughly 80% occurring once. The germline V gene has CDR1 SQVTM and CDR2 ANQGSEA. V was pared by 3 bases and J by 4 bases, with 5 bases of the junction left unmatched. This CDR3 comprises 13 residues.

This sequence originates from a human donor in a cohort sampled during active COVID-19. The chain links TRBV29-1 to TRBJ1-1; 7 bases match TRBD1. Sequencing input: peripheral blood. The CDR3 DNA is TGCAGCGTTGACAGGGGGTCGTCCACTGAAGCTTTCTTT. This encodes CSVDRGSSTEAFF.